The 28 T cell receptor beta chains below were found in one sample sequenced in a study of Graves' ophthalmopathy and Graves' hyperthyroidism. Amplified TCR beta CDR3 regions were obtained using RNA transcripts as template. RT-PCR with HTBI primers came first, then second-round multiplex PCR. One entry per CDR3 protein results from TCRdb running MiXCR on the multiplex PCR reads. The sample records hundreds of thousands of distinct CDR3 sequences, 14% being singletons. Sequenced sample: blood. All receptors derive from a woman between 25 and 40 years old with Graves' ophthalmopathy.

There are many counts of this clonotype. The junction and the germline gene differ at one end; a read error may be behind it. V usage is TRBV28 and J usage is TRBJ1-2; TRBD1 might be the D (5 bases). The CDR3 is made up of 14 amino acids. The germline V gene has CDR1 MDHEN and CDR2 SYDVKM. The CDR3 loop is CASRRRGNNYGHTF. CDR3 DNA: TGTGCCAGCAGGCGAAGGGGCAATAACTATGGCCACACCTTC.

Worth noting for this clonotype: A much larger clone lies one base from this, so it may be a read error. The chain combines TRBV13 with TRBJ2-2; D gene ambiguous. V lost 2 bases, J lost 6 bases, and 13 bases lay in between. The CDR3 totals 15 residues. The germline CDR1 and CDR2 sequences are PRHDT and FYEKMQ (reference sequence). The CDR3 coding sequence is TGTGCCAGCAGCTTACGCTGGACCTGCGCCGGGGAGCTGTTTTTT. Translating it yields CASSLRWTCAGELFF. The whole variable domain, filled in from reference TRBV13 and TRBJ2-2, reads AAGVIQSPRHLIKEKRETATLKCYPIPRHDTVYWYQQGPGQDPQFLISFYEKMQSDKGSIPDRFSAQQFSDYHSELNMSSLELGDSALYFCASSLRWTCAGELFFGEGSRLTVL.

This clonotype was observed a few times. The V gene is TRBV10-3, the J gene TRBJ2-7; D gene ambiguous. The CDR3 extends over 13 amino acids. Trimming took off 8 bases at V and 2 bases at J, with 13 bases between the two ends. The germline CDR1 and CDR2 sequences are ENHRY and SYGVKD. CDR3 in amino acids: CAIGGQRTYEQYF. Here the CDR3 DNA reads TGTGCCATCGGTGGGCAGCGAACCTACGAGCAGTACTTC.

This clonotype appeared many times. This chain uses TRBV28 with TRBJ1-5, with 9 bases that match TRBD1. The germline V gene has CDR1 MDHEN and CDR2 SYDVKM. The V gene end was trimmed by 2 bases and the J gene end by 10 bases; junction bases not matched to a gene: 6. CDR3 length equals 14 residues. The CDR3 protein is CASSLIQGAGPQHF. The CDR3 DNA follows: TGTGCCAGCAGTTTAATACAGGGGGCGGGTCCCCAGCATTTT.

This clonotype was seen at least ten times. The rearrangement uses TRBV30 and TRBJ1-1, with D hard to call. Germline CDR1 GTSNPN, CDR2 SVGIG (reference sequence). The V gene lost 2 bases and the J gene lost 1 base, with 8 bases spanning the gap. CDR3 length: 13 amino acids. CDR3 loop: CAWSFRANTEAFF. The CDR3 region has the DNA TGTGCCTGGAGTTTCCGGGCGAACACTGAAGCTTTCTTT.

A note on this clonotype: This could be a read error, since a much larger clone is one nucleotide away. J is TRBJ1-2 and V is TRBV11-2; a weak D match, TRBD1 (5 bases). The germline gives CDR1 SGHAT, CDR2 FQNNGV. CDR3 length equals 12 residues. Trimming shortened V by 3 bases and J by 10 bases, and 12 bases separated the two germline ends. The CDR3 DNA reads TGTGCCAGCAGCTTCGGGGGAGGCGACTACACCTTC. Its protein is CASSFGGGDYTF.

A word on this clonotype: With a much larger clone just one base away, this may be a read error. The chain recombines TRBV11-2 with TRBJ1-2; D possibly corresponds to TRBD1 (5 bases). This CDR3 is 16 amino acids long. Germline lookup yields CDR1 SGHAT and CDR2 FQNNGV. The CDR3 DNA sequence: TGTGCCAGCGGCTTAGTCGGCGGCAGGGCAAACTATGGCTACACCTTC. Amino acids: CASGLVGGRANYGYTF.

This clonotype showed up many times. This chain joins TRBV6-1 and TRBJ1-2; 8 bases match TRBD1. The CDR3 has 14 residues. V shed 6 bases, J shed 8 bases, and the junction held 11 bases outside the gene matches. Per the germline V gene, CDR1 is MNHNS and CDR2 is SASEGT. The CDR3 here is CASRPTGAVGGYTF. The CDR3 DNA sequence: TGTGCCAGCAGACCGACAGGGGCCGTAGGAGGCTACACCTTC.

This clonotype was counted between two and nine times. The chain employs TRBV10-3 and TRBJ2-5; tentatively, D is TRBD1 (5 bases). V shed 2 bases and J shed 7 bases, with 8 bases lying between them. Germline assignment: CDR1 ENHRY and CDR2 SYGVKD. CDR3 size: 12 residues. The CDR3 DNA sequence: TGTGCCATCAGTGAGGTAACAGGGACCCAGTACTTC. The encoded protein is CAISEVTGTQYF.

This clonotype was recorded many times. V gene TRBV28 combines with J gene TRBJ1-5, with D tentatively TRBD1 (5 bases). Trimming removed 2 bases from V and 2 bases from J, with 10 bases in between. CDR3 length equals 15 residues. Germline V gene sequence: CDR1 MDHEN, CDR2 SYDVKM. CDR3 loop: CASSLNLGRNQPQHF. CDR3 sequence (DNA): TGTGCCAGCAGTTTAAACCTGGGGCGCAATCAGCCCCAGCATTTT.

J is TRBJ2-5 and V is TRBV28, with D perhaps given as TRBD1 or TRBD2 (5 bases each). Looked up from germline, CDR1 is MDHEN and CDR2 is SYDVKM. The V end was cut by 4 bases, the J end by 9 bases, with 9 bases between. There are 11 residues in the CDR3. CDR3 residues: CASSYRGAQYF. The CDR3 nucleotides are TGTGCCAGCAGTTACCGAGGGGCCCAGTACTTC.

The table lists this clonotype with many counts. This rearrangement joins TRBV28 to TRBJ1-2, with D unclear. Trimming pared 7 bases from V and 5 bases from J, leaving 17 bases between. This CDR3 region has 14 residues. Germline V lookup: CDR1 MDHEN, CDR2 SYDVKM. CDR3 sequence: CASTSRWRGYGYTF. DNA of the CDR3: TGTGCCAGCACCTCAAGGTGGAGAGGGTATGGCTACACCTTC.

About this clonotype: One end of the junction is discordant with germline, which a read error may explain. V and J are TRBV15 and TRBJ1-5; D possibly corresponds to TRBD1 (6 bases). Germline V gene sequence: CDR1 LNHNV, CDR2 YYDKDF (reference sequence). The CDR3 length is 15 residues. The CDR3 here is CATSGSGVSNQPRHF. The DNA of the CDR3 is TGTGCCACCAGCGGATCAGGGGTTAGCAATCAGCCCCGGCATTTT.

The chain couples TRBV6-5 to TRBJ2-5; TRBD2 might be the D (6 bases). The CDR3 has 12 amino acids. CDR1 is MNHEY, CDR2 SVGAGI, per germline. V shed 6 bases and J shed 7 bases, with 12 bases lying between them. In DNA form, the CDR3 reads TGTGCCAGCAGATTTTTGGGGGGGACCCAGTACTTC. Translating it yields CASRFLGGTQYF.

At least ten counts were recorded for this clonotype. The chain combines TRBV25-1 with TRBJ1-2; D possibly corresponds to TRBD1 (6 bases). Trimming removed 4 bases at V and 6 bases at J, with 18 bases between. The CDR3 loop spans 15 amino acids. The germline V gene encodes CDR1 MGHDK and CDR2 SYGVNS. The CDR3 here is CASSALGSRGNGYTF. CDR3 sequence (DNA): TGTGCCAGCAGTGCCCTTGGGAGCAGGGGAAATGGCTACACCTTC.

This clonotype was seen more than once but under ten times. The genes are TRBV7-2 and TRBJ1-2; D gene uncertain. V was clipped by 3 bases and J by 3 bases, with 8 bases between them. CDR3 length equals 13 residues. Germline V gene sequence: CDR1 SGHTA, CDR2 FQGNSA. The chain's CDR3 is CASSFTAYYGYTF. The DNA of the CDR3 is TGTGCCAGCAGCTTTACAGCTTACTATGGCTACACCTTC.

This clonotype was seen repeatedly, ten times or more. The chain links TRBV6-5 to TRBJ1-5; D unclear. This CDR3 has 13 residues. Germline V gene lookup returns CDR1 MNHEY and CDR2 SVGAGI. V lost 6 bases and J 7 bases, leaving 13 bases between the germline ends. CDR3 coding DNA: TGTGCCAGCAGCTGGACCCGAGAGCAGCCCCAGCATTTT. Its translation: CASSWTREQPQHF.

This clonotype was seen a few times. This CDR3 is missing its conserved last phenylalanine or tryptophan, likely due to a read error. The V and J genes are TRBV7-9 and TRBJ1-2; D is unclear. Germline CDR1 SEHNR, CDR2 FQNEAQ (reference sequence). V was shortened by 5 bases and J by 4 bases, with 14 bases between the two germline ends. CDR3 length equals 14 residues. CDR3 sequence (DNA): TGTGCCAGCAGCCCGGCGGAGCTCGGCTATGGCTACACCTCC. Translating gives CASSPAELGYGYTS.

This clonotype was recorded many times. The chain joins TRBV6-1 to TRBJ2-2; 8 bases agree with TRBD1. The length of the CDR3 is 14 residues. Per the germline V gene, CDR1 is MNHNS and CDR2 is SASEGT. After removal of 2 bases from V and 9 bases from J, the junction contained 5 bases not matched to a gene. The DNA for the CDR3 is TGTGCCAGCAGTGAATCCCCAGGGGGCTGGGAGCTGTTTTTT. Its protein is CASSESPGGWELFF.

This clonotype was observed at least ten times. The gene calls are TRBV7-9 and TRBJ2-7; D is unresolved. The CDR3 consists of 14 residues. V was cut by 4 bases and J by 6 bases, with 16 bases left in between. CDR1 is SEHNR and CDR2 is FQNEAQ in the germline V gene (reference sequence). CDR3 nucleotide sequence: TGTGCCAGCAGCTCCGTCGGCCCGGCAGGCGAGCAGTACTTC. Translated: CASSSVGPAGEQYF.

The table lists this clonotype with a few counts. Germline is not matched at one junction end, which may reflect a read error. This rearrangement joins TRBV7-3 to TRBJ2-7; 7 nucleotides agree with TRBD1. The CDR3 has 15 amino acids. Germline CDR1 SGHTA, CDR2 FQGTGA. The CDR3 loop is CASSLTGTDLRGQYF. The CDR3 bases are TGTGCCAGCAGTTTAACCGGGACAGATCTACGAGGGCAGTACTTC.

Ten or more counts support this clonotype. V is TRBV11-1 and J is TRBJ1-1, with a weak D call TRBD1 (6 bases). V was trimmed by 1 base and J by 0 bases, leaving 18 bases between them. This CDR3 is built from 18 residues. Germline V gene data show CDR1 as SGHAT and CDR2 as FQDESV (reference sequence). In DNA form, the CDR3 reads TGTGCCAGCAGCTTAGGAACATACACAGGGACTATGAACACTGAAGCTTTCTTT. This sequence encodes CASSLGTYTGTMNTEAFF.

This clonotype showed up many times. The CDR3 DNA reads TGCGCCAGCAGCAAACAGGGGCGCTACGAGCAGTACTTC. This translates into CASSKQGRYEQYF. The rearrangement uses TRBV4-1 and TRBJ2-7, with 7 nucleotides matching TRBD1. CDR3 length: 13 amino acids. The germline gives CDR1 MGHRA, CDR2 YSYEKL. The V gene end was trimmed by 5 bases and the J gene end by 3 bases; junction bases not matched to a gene: 4.

J is TRBJ1-5 and V is TRBV28, with 9 bases lining up with TRBD1. The CDR3 length is 16 residues. After removal of 4 bases from V and 6 bases from J, the junction contained 10 bases not matched to a gene. Germline assignment: CDR1 MDHEN and CDR2 SYDVKM. Written as DNA, the CDR3 is TGTGCCAGCAGTTCGGACAGGGACAGGGCGAGTCAGCCCCAGCATTTT. Translation gives CASSSDRDRASQPQHF.

This clonotype was found many times. This chain connects TRBV2 to TRBJ2-7; D not certain. This CDR3 region has 11 residues. Germline loops: CDR1 SNHLY, CDR2 FYNNEI. The germline V and J ends were trimmed by 7 bases and 3 bases, with 7 bases remaining between them. The chain's CDR3 is CASKVYYEQYF. Written as DNA, the CDR3 is TGTGCCAGCAAGGTGTACTACGAGCAGTACTTC. The complete variable domain, with remaining parts taken from reference TRBV2 and TRBJ2-7, reads EPEVTQTPSHQVTQMGQEVILRCVPISNHLYFYWYRQILGQKVEFLVSFYNNEISEKSEIFDDQFSVERPDGSNFTLKIRSTKLEDSAMYFCASKVYYEQYFGPGTRLTVT.

The genes are TRBV2 and TRBJ2-7, with D possibly matching TRBD1 (7 bases). CDR3 length: 13 residues. From germline, CDR1 is SNHLY and CDR2 FYNNEI. The ends were cut back, 8 bases at V and 3 bases at J, with 14 bases in the middle. CDR3 nucleotide sequence: TGTGCCAGCCGCGGGACAGAACTCTACGAGCAGTACTTC. Protein: CASRGTELYEQYF.

Regarding this clonotype: The conserved final phenylalanine or tryptophan is absent from the CDR3, which likely points to a read error. The chain combines TRBV3-1 with TRBJ1-2, with TRBD1 as a possible D gene (5 bases). CDR1 LGHDT and CDR2 YNNKEL come from the germline V gene (reference sequence). With 1 base removed from V and 5 bases from J, the gap between germline ends came to 8 bases. This CDR3 is built from 13 residues. For the CDR3, the DNA is TGTGCCAGCAGCCAAGTGGGGGGGTATGGCTACACCGTC. Protein product: CASSQVGGYGYTV.

The J gene is TRBJ1-5, the V gene TRBV12-5; D is undetermined. The CDR3 spans 15 residues. Looked up from germline, CDR1 is LGHNT and CDR2 is FRNRAP. The V gene lost 3 bases and the J gene lost 4 bases, with 13 bases spanning the gap. In DNA form, the CDR3 reads TGTGCTAGTGGTTTCTCAGTACATTCTAATCAGCCCCAGCATTTT. This encodes CASGFSVHSNQPQHF.